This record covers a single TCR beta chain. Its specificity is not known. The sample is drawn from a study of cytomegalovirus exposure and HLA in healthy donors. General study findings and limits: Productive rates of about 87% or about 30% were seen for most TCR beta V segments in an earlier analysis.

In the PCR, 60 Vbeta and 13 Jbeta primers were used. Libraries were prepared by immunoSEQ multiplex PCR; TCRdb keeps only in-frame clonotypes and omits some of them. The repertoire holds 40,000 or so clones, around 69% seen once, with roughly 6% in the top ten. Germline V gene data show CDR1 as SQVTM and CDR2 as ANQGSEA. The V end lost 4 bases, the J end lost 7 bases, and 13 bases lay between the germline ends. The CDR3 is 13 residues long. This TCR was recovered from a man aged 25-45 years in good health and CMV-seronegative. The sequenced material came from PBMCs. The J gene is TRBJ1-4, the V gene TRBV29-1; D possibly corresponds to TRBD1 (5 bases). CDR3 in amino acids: CSVVSGGTEKLFF. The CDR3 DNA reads TGCAGCGTTGTAAGTGGGGGGACTGAAAAACTGTTTTTT.